What follows are 31 T cell receptor beta chains derived from one specimen sequenced in a study of T-cell memory formation after mild COVID-19. MiXCR, applied by TCRdb to the 5' RACE reads, yields one record per CDR3 protein. This repertoire shows 300,000 to 350,000 distinct CDR3 sequences, 10% to 15% found once; its top ten account for about a fifth. Source material: PBMCs or a T cell subset sorted from them (not recorded which). The receptor source for this set is a man between 18 and 29 years old who had mild COVID-19 (a few samples of this study predate the infection). Cell type and time point are not known.

This clonotype has just a few counts. This sequence joins TRBV7-2 and TRBJ2-2; 9 nucleotides match TRBD1. CDR1 and CDR2 from the germline V gene are SGHTA and FQGNSA. The CDR3 spans 17 residues. V lost 3 bases, J lost 6 bases, and 11 bases stayed unmatched. For the CDR3, the DNA is TGTGCCAGCAGCTTCGGTCGGGACAGGGCTCGGGCCGGGGAGCTGTTTTTT. It codes for CASSFGRDRARAGELFF.

The chain carries TRBV5-1 and TRBJ1-6; TRBD1 matches at 7 bases. Germline CDR1 reads SGHRS; CDR2 reads YFSETQ. The ends lost 4 bases at V and 10 bases at J; junction bases unmatched: 8. The length of the CDR3 is 14 residues. The CDR3 DNA follows: TGCGCCAGCAGCCCACGGACAGGACCATCACCCCTCCACTTT. Translated: CASSPRTGPSPLHF. Using reference TRBV5-1 and TRBJ1-6 for the parts outside the CDR3, the full variable domain is KAGVTQTPRYLIKTRGQQVTLSCSPISGHRSVSWYQQTPGQGLQFLFEYFSETQRNKGNFPGRFSGRQFSNSRSEMNVSTLELGDSALYLCASSPRTGPSPLHFGNGTRLTVT.

The chain has TRBV4-1 and TRBJ2-3; D remains ambiguous. Trimming took 2 bases from V and 4 from J, leaving 16 bases between them. The CDR3 sequence is 16 residues long. Per the germline V gene, CDR1 is MGHRA and CDR2 is YSYEKL. The chain's CDR3 is CASSQTGLYVPDTQYF. CDR3 DNA: TGCGCCAGCAGCCAAACTGGGTTGTATGTCCCAGATACGCAGTATTTT.

This clonotype occurred a few times. J is TRBJ2-1 and V is TRBV6-5; 11 nucleotides agree with TRBD2. The length of the CDR3 is 16 residues. Trimming removed 0 bases from V and 3 bases from J; junction bases left unmatched: 1. CDR1 and CDR2 from the germline V gene are MNHEY and SVGAGI. The CDR3 loop is CASSYSTSGVYNEQFF. The CDR3 region has the DNA TGTGCCAGCAGTTACTCGACTAGCGGGGTCTACAATGAGCAGTTCTTC.

This rearrangement joins TRBV24-1 to TRBJ2-5; D gene ambiguous. There are 14 residues in the CDR3. Between the trimmed V and J ends, which lost 4 bases and 2 bases, there was a span of 10 bases. Germline V gene lookup returns CDR1 KGHDR and CDR2 SFDVKD. The CDR3 loop reads CATSEGPVQETQYF. In nucleotides, the CDR3 is TGTGCCACCAGTGAAGGGCCGGTGCAAGAGACCCAGTACTTC.

This chain joins TRBV7-7 and TRBJ2-5; D gene uncertain. This CDR3 is 13 amino acids long. Germline-derived CDR1 and CDR2 are SSHAT and FNYEAQ (reference sequence). Trimming took off 5 bases at V and 5 bases at J, with 12 bases between the two ends. As DNA, the CDR3 is TGTGCCAGCAGCCGAGACACCCGGGAGACCCAGTACTTC. Residues: CASSRDTRETQYF.

In DNA, the CDR3 is TGTGCACGGAGACAGGGATCGAACACCGGGGAGCTGTTTTTT. Translated, it gives CARRQGSNTGELFF. The V and J genes are TRBV30 and TRBJ2-2; the match to TRBD1 covers 7 bases. The CDR3 runs to 14 residues. The germline V gene has CDR1 GTSNPN and CDR2 SVGIG (reference sequence).

The J gene is TRBJ2-7, the V gene TRBV10-3; 7 bases align to TRBD2. The CDR3 consists of 15 residues. The V gene end was trimmed by 3 bases and the J gene end by 3 bases; junction bases not matched to a gene: 8. The V gene's germline CDR1 is ENHRY and CDR2 SYGVKD. CDR3 protein: CAISEAPPGGYEQYF. The DNA of the CDR3 is TGTGCCATCAGTGAAGCCCCCCCGGGGGGCTACGAGCAGTACTTC.

A few counts support this clonotype. The chain combines TRBV6-2 or TRBV6-3 with TRBJ2-3; TRBD1 matches at 7 bases. After removal of 8 bases from V and 0 bases from J, the junction contained 2 bases not matched to a gene. Looked up from germline, CDR1 is MNHEY and CDR2 is SVGEGT. The CDR3 totals 13 residues. CDR3 loop: CASETGSTDTQYF. The DNA for the CDR3 is TGTGCCAGCGAGACAGGGAGCACAGATACGCAGTATTTT.

This clonotype has ten or more counts. This chain connects TRBV5-1 to TRBJ2-7; D possibly matches TRBD1 or TRBD2 (6 bases each). The germline V and J ends were trimmed by 2 bases and 3 bases, with 15 bases remaining between them. This CDR3 comprises 15 residues. CDR1 is SGHRS, CDR2 YFSETQ, per germline. This CDR3 is CASSLWGDIIYEQYF. The DNA for the CDR3 is TGCGCCAGCAGCTTATGGGGGGACATCATCTACGAGCAGTACTTC.

This clonotype occurred many times. This chain uses TRBV5-1 with TRBJ2-3, with TRBD2 identical over 8 bases. The length of the CDR3 is 16 residues. After removal of 2 bases from V and 4 bases from J, the junction contained 9 bases not matched to a gene. Germline CDR1 is SGHRS and CDR2 is YFSETQ. As DNA, the CDR3 is TGCGCCAGCAGCTTACCAGTAGCGGGGCCATCAGATACGCAGTATTTT. Protein sequence: CASSLPVAGPSDTQYF.

This clonotype was observed a handful of times. V is TRBV14 and J is TRBJ1-1, with a possible D match to TRBD1 (5 bases). V lost 1 base and J lost 1, with 7 bases in between. Germline CDR1 SGHDN, CDR2 FVKESK. The CDR3 spans 14 residues. Here the CDR3 DNA reads TGTGCCAGCAGCCAAGGACAGAAGAACACTGAAGCTTTCTTT. As protein: CASSQGQKNTEAFF. Combining the CDR3 with reference TRBV14 and TRBJ1-1 gives the whole variable domain EAGVTQFPSHSVIEKGQTVTLRCDPISGHDNLYWYRRVMGKEIKFLLHFVKESKQDESGMPNNRFLAERTGGTYSTLKVQPAELEDSGVYFCASSQGQKNTEAFFGQGTRLTVV.

This clonotype was detected a few times. V usage is TRBV7-3 and J usage is TRBJ2-2; D may be TRBD1 or TRBD2 (6 bases each). There are 14 residues in the CDR3. Germline V lookup: CDR1 SGHTA, CDR2 FQGTGA. V lost 5 bases and J 5 bases, leaving 12 bases between the germline ends. CDR3: CASSPGASTGELFF. The CDR3 region has the DNA TGTGCCAGCAGCCCGGGGGCTTCGACCGGGGAGCTGTTTTTT.

This chain connects TRBV7-9 to TRBJ2-7; D not certain. The CDR3 runs to 12 residues. Trimming took 5 bases from V and 7 from J, leaving 12 bases between them. CDR1 and CDR2 from the germline V gene are SEHNR and FQNEAQ (reference sequence). The CDR3 is CASSLDRREQYV. Written as DNA, the CDR3 is TGTGCCAGCAGCCTGGACCGGCGGGAGCAGTACGTC.

This clonotype was observed at least ten times. DNA for the CDR3: TGCGCCAGCAGCTACACTAGCGGGGGGATCGAGACCCAGTACTTC. It yields the protein CASSYTSGGIETQYF. The chain links TRBV5-1 to TRBJ2-5; 12 bases match TRBD2. The trim removed 3 bases at V and 5 bases at J, leaving 5 bases unmatched. CDR1 and CDR2 (germline): SGHRS, YFSETQ. This CDR3 region has 15 residues.

V usage is TRBV6-5 and J usage is TRBJ1-3, with unresolved D. Germline V gives CDR1 MNHEY, CDR2 SVGAGI. This CDR3 has 17 residues. V lost 7 bases, J lost 0 bases, and 19 bases lay in between. The CDR3 sequence: CASTSASTAFSGNTIYF. Here the CDR3 DNA reads TGTGCCAGCACCTCCGCCTCAACAGCCTTCTCTGGAAACACCATATATTTT.

This clonotype was seen more than once but under ten times. This rearrangement joins TRBV10-3 to TRBJ1-2; D remains unclear. CDR1 is ENHRY, CDR2 SYGVKD, per germline. CDR3 length: 11 amino acids. V was pared by 6 bases and J by 4 bases, with 6 bases between. The CDR3 is CAISESYGYTF. CDR3 bases: TGTGCCATCAGCGAGAGCTATGGCTACACCTTC.

The CDR3 sequence: CASSFGQGEYGYTF. DNA for the CDR3: TGTGCCAGCAGCTTCGGACAGGGGGAGTATGGCTACACCTTC. This chain links TRBV7-3 with TRBJ1-2; 10 bases line up with TRBD1. The germline V gene encodes CDR1 SGHTA and CDR2 FQGTGA. The CDR3 runs to 14 residues. The V and J ends lost 3 bases and 5 bases, in that order; junction bases with no gene match: 3.

This clonotype was picked up a small number of times. This rearrangement joins TRBV16 to TRBJ2-7, with D unresolved. CDR3 length: 17 amino acids. Germline CDR1 reads KGHSY; CDR2 reads FQNENV. The V end was cut by 0 bases, the J end by 0 bases, with 15 bases between. CDR3 nucleotides: TGTGCCAGCAGCCAATCTAGGTTCAGGACGTCCTCCTACGAGCAGTACGTC. The encoded protein is CASSQSRFRTSSYEQYV.

This sequence joins TRBV7-9 and TRBJ1-1; D is perhaps TRBD1 (6 bases). Between the trimmed V and J ends, which lost 1 base and 6 bases, there was a span of 15 bases. Germline CDR1 reads SEHNR; CDR2 reads FQNEAQ (reference sequence). The CDR3 loop spans 15 amino acids. This chain's CDR3 is CASSLVGGGEAEAFF. In DNA, the CDR3 is TGTGCCAGCAGCTTAGTAGGAGGGGGGGAGGCTGAAGCTTTCTTT.

The chain couples TRBV7-6 to TRBJ1-1; no clear D. CDR1 is SGHVS and CDR2 is FNYEAQ in the germline V gene. V shed 1 base and J shed 5 bases, with 14 bases lying between them. This CDR3 region has 15 residues. CDR3 sequence: CASSLVFPLGTEAFF. DNA for the CDR3: TGTGCCAGCAGCTTAGTCTTTCCCTTGGGGACTGAAGCTTTCTTT.

This clonotype was counted at least ten times. The chain uses TRBV5-4 and TRBJ2-1; D remains unclear. The CDR3 totals 13 residues. Germline assignment: CDR1 SGHNT and CDR2 YYREEE (reference sequence). The V gene lost 5 bases and the J gene lost 5 bases, with 11 bases spanning the gap. Here the CDR3 DNA reads TGTGCCAGCAGGCTCCGAGTCGACAATGAGCAGTTCTTC. Translated: CASRLRVDNEQFF.

The V call is TRBV4-1, the J call TRBJ1-1; TRBD1 might be the D (5 bases). V dropped 1 base and J dropped 11 bases, with 17 bases sitting between them. The CDR3 length is 14 residues. Looked up from germline, CDR1 is MGHRA and CDR2 is YSYEKL. The CDR3 nucleotides are TGCGCCAGCAGCCAAGTTATTTGGGGCGCCTGGGCTTTCTTT. The encoded protein is CASSQVIWGAWAFF.

This clonotype was detected many times. The chain couples TRBV7-9 to TRBJ2-3; D gene uncertain. Germline V CDR1 and CDR2: SEHNR, FQNEAQ (reference sequence). Trimming took off 5 bases at V and 2 bases at J, with 20 bases between the two ends. The CDR3 contains 17 residues. The CDR3 reads CASSRSTPPTITDTQYF. CDR3 DNA sequence: TGTGCCAGCAGCCGATCGACACCACCCACTATCACAGATACGCAGTATTTT.

The table lists this clonotype with many counts. The CDR3 sequence: CASKEDRGIAFF. The CDR3 region has the DNA TGCGCCAGCAAGGAGGACAGGGGGATAGCTTTCTTT. The chain recombines TRBV5-1 with TRBJ1-1, with 10 nucleotides matching TRBD1. Germline values: CDR1 SGHRS, CDR2 YFSETQ. The CDR3 consists of 12 residues. The ends lost 6 bases at V and 10 bases at J; junction bases unmatched: 6.

This clonotype has more than one count but fewer than ten. This rearrangement joins TRBV5-1 to TRBJ2-5; no firm D call. Germline values: CDR1 SGHRS, CDR2 YFSETQ. The CDR3 spans 15 residues. Trimming took 0 bases from V and 5 from J, leaving 14 bases between them. The CDR3: CASSLGVRVMETQYF. CDR3 nucleotides: TGCGCCAGCAGCTTGGGTGTACGGGTTATGGAGACCCAGTACTTC.

V and J are TRBV12-3 or TRBV12-4 and TRBJ2-3; 10 positions agree with TRBD2. J gave up 12 bases and V 10 bases, and 13 bases lay outside the gene matches. The CDR3 has 13 amino acids. CDR3 sequence reads: CAITIAGGAAQYF. The CDR3 DNA is TGTGCCATCACGATAGCGGGGGGCGCCGCACAGTATTTT.

The V and J genes are TRBV3-1 and TRBJ1-5, with D uncertain. The ends were cut back, 5 bases at V and 0 bases at J, with 8 bases in the middle. Germline V gene lookup returns CDR1 LGHDT and CDR2 YNNKEL (reference sequence). This CDR3 has 14 amino acids. The CDR3 is CASSKGYSNQPQHF. The CDR3 nucleotides are TGTGCCAGCAGCAAGGGCTATAGCAATCAGCCCCAGCATTTT. Combining the CDR3 with reference TRBV3-1 and TRBJ1-5 gives the whole variable domain DTAVSQTPKYLVTQMGNDKSIKCEQNLGHDTMYWYKQDSKKFLKIMFSYNNKELIINETVPNRFSPKSPDKAHLNLHINSLELGDSAVYFCASSKGYSNQPQHFGDGTRLSIL.

This clonotype was recorded at least ten times. The chain uses TRBV20-1 and TRBJ2-1; 7 nucleotides agree with TRBD2. This CDR3 is built from 15 residues. Trimming took 3 bases from V and 9 from J; bases not matched to a gene: 14. CDR1 and CDR2 (germline): DFQATT, SNEGSKA (reference sequence). The CDR3 here is CSASRELAFSVEQFF. The CDR3 bases are TGCAGTGCTAGTCGCGAACTAGCGTTTTCCGTTGAGCAGTTCTTC.

The chain combines TRBV5-1 with TRBJ2-7; a possible D gene is TRBD1 (5 bases). Trimming removed 4 bases at V and 0 bases at J, with 11 bases between. The CDR3 spans 14 residues. The germline V gene has CDR1 SGHRS and CDR2 YFSETQ. This chain's CDR3 is CASSHRQSSYEQYF. In DNA form, the CDR3 reads TGCGCCAGCAGCCACAGACAGAGCTCCTACGAGCAGTACTTC.

This clonotype was recorded a few times. CDR3: CASSFGGGNYNEQFF. CDR3 sequence (DNA): TGTGCCAGCAGTTTTGGGGGGGGGAACTACAATGAGCAGTTCTTC. This chain uses TRBV12-3 or TRBV12-4 with TRBJ2-1, with TRBD2 matching over 7 bases. V lost 3 bases to trimming and J lost 3 bases; unmatched junction nucleotides: 5. CDR3 length equals 15 residues.